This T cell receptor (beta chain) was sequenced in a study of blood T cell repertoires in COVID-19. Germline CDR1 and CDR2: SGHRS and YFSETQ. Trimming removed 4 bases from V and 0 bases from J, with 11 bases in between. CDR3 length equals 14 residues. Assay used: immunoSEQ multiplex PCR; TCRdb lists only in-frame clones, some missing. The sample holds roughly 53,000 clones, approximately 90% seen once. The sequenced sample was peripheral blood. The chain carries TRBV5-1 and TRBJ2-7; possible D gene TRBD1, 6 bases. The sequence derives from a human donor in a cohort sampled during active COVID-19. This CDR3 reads CASSVQGSSYEQYF. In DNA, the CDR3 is TGCGCCAGCAGCGTACAGGGAAGCTCCTACGAGCAGTACTTC.